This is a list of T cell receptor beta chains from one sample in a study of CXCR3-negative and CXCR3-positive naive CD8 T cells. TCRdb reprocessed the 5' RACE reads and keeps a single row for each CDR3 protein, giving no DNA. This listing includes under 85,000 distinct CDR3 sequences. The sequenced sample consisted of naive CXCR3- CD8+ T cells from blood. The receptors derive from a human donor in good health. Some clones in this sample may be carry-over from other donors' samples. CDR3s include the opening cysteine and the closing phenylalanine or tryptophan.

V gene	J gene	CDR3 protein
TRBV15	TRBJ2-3	CATSRGRGADTQYF
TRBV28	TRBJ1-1	CASSLSGAGQENTEAFF
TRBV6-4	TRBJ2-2	CASSVAATAGELFF
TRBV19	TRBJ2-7	CATDDGQGFYEQYF
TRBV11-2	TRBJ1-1	CASSFHRQLDTEAFF
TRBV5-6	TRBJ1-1	CASSPGDTQAFF
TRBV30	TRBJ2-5	CAWSSGTGHQETQYF
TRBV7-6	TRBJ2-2	CASSLGRENTGELFF
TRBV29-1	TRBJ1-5	CSVGGSRGDQPQHF
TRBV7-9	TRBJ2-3	CASSSRQGHADTQYF
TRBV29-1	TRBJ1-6	CSAQQGPGSPLHF
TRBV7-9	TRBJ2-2	CASSPPTSGGYTGELFF
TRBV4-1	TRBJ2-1	CASSQEAQGPPYNEQFF
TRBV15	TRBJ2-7	CATSERQGLNEQYF
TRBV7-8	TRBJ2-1	CASSFTQATSLGDSYNEQFF
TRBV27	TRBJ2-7	CASSETSSYEQYF
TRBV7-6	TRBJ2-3	CASSLEARETQYF